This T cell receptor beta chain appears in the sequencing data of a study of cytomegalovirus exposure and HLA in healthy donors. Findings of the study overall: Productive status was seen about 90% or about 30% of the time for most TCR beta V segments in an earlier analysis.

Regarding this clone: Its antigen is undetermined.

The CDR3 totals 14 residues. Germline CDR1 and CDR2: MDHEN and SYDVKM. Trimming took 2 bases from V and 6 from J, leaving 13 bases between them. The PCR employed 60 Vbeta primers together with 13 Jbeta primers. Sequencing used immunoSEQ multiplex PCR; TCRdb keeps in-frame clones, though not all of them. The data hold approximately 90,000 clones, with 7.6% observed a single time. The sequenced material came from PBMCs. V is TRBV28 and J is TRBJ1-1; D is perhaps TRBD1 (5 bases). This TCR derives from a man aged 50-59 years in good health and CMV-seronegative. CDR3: CASSLPGGGSEAFF. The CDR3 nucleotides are TGTGCCAGCAGTTTACCCGGGGGGGGGTCTGAAGCTTTCTTT.